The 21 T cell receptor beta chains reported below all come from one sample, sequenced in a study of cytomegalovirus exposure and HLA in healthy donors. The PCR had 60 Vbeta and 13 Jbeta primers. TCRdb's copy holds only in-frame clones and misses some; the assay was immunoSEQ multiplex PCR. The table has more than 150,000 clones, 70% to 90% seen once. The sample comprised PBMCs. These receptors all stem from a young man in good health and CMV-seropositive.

Here the CDR3 reads CASSWDRENGELFF. CDR3 in DNA: TGTGCCAGCAGCTGGGACAGGGAAAACGGGGAGCTGTTTTTT. The chain links TRBV6-5 to TRBJ2-2, with TRBD1 matching 9 bases. The CDR3 is 14 amino acids. The germline V gene encodes CDR1 MNHEY and CDR2 SVGAGI. J lost 7 bases, V lost 6 bases, and 6 bases had no gene match.

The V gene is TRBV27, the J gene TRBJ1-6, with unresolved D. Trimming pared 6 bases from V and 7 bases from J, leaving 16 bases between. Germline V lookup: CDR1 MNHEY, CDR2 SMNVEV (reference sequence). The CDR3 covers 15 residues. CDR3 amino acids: CASRSAGRENSPLHF. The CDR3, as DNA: TGTGCCAGCAGATCCGCGGGTAGGGAAAATTCACCCCTCCACTTT.

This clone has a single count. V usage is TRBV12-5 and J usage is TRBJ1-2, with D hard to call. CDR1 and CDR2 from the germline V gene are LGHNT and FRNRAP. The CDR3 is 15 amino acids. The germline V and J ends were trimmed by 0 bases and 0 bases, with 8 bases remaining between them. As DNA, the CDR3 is TGTGCTAGTGGTTTGGTAACAGCAGCTAACTATGGCTACACCTTC. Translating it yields CASGLVTAANYGYTF.

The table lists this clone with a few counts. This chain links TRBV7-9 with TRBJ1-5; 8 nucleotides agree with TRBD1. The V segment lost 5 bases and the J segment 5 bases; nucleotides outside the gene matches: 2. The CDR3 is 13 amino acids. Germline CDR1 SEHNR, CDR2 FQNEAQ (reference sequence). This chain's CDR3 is CASSQDRDQPQHF. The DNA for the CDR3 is TGTGCCAGCAGCCAGGACAGGGATCAGCCCCAGCATTTT.

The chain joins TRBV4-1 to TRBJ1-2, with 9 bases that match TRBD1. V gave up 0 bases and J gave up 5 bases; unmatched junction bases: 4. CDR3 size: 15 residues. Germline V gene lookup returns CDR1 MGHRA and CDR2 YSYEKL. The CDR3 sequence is CASSQDDRGFYGYTF. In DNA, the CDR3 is TGCGCCAGCAGCCAAGATGACAGGGGGTTTTATGGCTACACCTTC.

The CDR3 nucleotides are TGCGCCAGCAGCCAAGAACCTGGGACAGGAACCGAAAAACTGTTTTTT. Its protein product is CASSQEPGTGTEKLFF. The V gene is TRBV4-1, the J gene TRBJ1-4, with 8 bases matching TRBD1. The CDR3 is made up of 16 amino acids. With 0 bases clipped from V and 8 bases from J, the junction kept 8 bases outside the gene matches. From germline, CDR1 is MGHRA and CDR2 YSYEKL.

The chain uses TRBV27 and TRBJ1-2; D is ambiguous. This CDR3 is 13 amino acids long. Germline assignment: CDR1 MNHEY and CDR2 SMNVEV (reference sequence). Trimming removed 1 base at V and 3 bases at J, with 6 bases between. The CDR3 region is CASSLYPDYGYTF. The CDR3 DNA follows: TGTGCCAGCAGTTTATATCCAGACTATGGCTACACCTTC.

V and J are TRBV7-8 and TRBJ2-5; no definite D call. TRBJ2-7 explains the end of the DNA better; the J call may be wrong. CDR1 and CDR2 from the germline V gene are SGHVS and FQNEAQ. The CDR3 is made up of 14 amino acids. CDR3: CASRPNSGTYEQYF. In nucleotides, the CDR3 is TGTGCCAGCAGACCTAACTCAGGAACCTACGAGCAGTACTTC.

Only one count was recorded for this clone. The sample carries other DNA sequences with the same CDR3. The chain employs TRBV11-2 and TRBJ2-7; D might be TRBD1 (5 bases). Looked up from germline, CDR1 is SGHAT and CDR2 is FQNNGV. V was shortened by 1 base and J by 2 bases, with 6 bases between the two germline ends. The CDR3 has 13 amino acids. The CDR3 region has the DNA TGTGCCAGCAGCTTAGGACAGACCTACGAGCAGTACTTC. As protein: CASSLGQTYEQYF.

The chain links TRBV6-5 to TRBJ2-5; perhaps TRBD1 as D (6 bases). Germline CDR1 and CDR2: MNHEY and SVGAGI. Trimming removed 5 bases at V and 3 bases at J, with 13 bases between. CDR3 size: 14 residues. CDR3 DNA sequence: TGTGCCAGCAGTAGTGGACAGAACAAAGAGACCCAGTACTTC. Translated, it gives CASSSGQNKETQYF.

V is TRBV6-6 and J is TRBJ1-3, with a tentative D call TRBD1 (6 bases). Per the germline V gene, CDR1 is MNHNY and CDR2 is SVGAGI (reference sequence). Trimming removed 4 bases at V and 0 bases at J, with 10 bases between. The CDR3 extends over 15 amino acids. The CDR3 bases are TGTGCCAGCAGTTTGGGACACCCCTCTGGAAACACCATATATTTT. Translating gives CASSLGHPSGNTIYF.

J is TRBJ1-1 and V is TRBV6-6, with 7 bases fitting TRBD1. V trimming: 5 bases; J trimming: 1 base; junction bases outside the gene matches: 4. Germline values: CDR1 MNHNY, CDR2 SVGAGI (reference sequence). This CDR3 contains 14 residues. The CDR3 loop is CASSQGTANTEAFF. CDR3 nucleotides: TGTGCCAGCAGTCAAGGGACAGCGAACACTGAAGCTTTCTTT.

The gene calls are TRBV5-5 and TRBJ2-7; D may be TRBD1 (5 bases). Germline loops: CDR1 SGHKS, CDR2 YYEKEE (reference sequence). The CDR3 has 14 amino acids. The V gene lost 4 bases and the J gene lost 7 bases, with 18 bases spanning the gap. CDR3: CASSDTSQEREQYF. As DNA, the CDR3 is TGTGCCAGCAGCGACACCTCACAGGAGAGAGAGCAGTACTTC.

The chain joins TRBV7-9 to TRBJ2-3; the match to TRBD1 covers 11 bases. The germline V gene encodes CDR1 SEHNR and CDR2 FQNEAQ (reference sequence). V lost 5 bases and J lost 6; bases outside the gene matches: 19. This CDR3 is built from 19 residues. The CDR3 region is CASSPVPGQGVGPVDTQYF. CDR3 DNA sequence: TGTGCCAGCAGCCCAGTCCCGGGACAGGGGGTTGGTCCCGTGGATACGCAGTATTTT.

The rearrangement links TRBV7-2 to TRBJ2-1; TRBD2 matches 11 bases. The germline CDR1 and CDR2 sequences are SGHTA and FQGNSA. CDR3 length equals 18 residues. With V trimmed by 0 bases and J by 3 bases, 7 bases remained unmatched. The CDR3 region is CASSLASGGAGSYNEQFF. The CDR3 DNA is TGTGCCAGCAGCTTAGCTAGCGGGGGGGCCGGGAGCTACAATGAGCAGTTCTTC. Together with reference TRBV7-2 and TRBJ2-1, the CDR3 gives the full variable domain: GAGVSQSPSNKVTEKGKDVELRCDPISGHTALYWYRQSLGQGLEFLIYFQGNSAPDKSGLPSDRFSAERTGGSVSTLTIQRTQQEDSAVYLCASSLASGGAGSYNEQFFGPGTRLTVL.

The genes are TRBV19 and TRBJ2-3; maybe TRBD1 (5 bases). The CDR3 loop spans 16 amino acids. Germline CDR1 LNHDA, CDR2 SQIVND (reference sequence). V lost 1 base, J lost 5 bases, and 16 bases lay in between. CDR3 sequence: CASSIGGRWGEDTQYF. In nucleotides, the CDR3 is TGTGCCAGTAGTATAGGTGGCCGATGGGGCGAAGATACGCAGTATTTT.

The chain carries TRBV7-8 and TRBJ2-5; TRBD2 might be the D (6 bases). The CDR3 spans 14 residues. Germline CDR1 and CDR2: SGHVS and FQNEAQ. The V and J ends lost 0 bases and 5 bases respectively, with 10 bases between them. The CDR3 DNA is TGTGCCAGCAGCTTAGCGCCTAGCGCGGAGACCCAGTACTTC. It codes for CASSLAPSAETQYF.

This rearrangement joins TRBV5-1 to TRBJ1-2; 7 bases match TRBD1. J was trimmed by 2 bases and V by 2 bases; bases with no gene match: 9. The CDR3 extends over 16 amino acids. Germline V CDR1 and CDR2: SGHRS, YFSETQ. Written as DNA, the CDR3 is TGCGCCAGCAGCTTTGAGTGGTCGGGACAGAACTATGGCTACACCTTC. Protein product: CASSFEWSGQNYGYTF.

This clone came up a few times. CDR3 region: CASSSSGGSSYEQYF. For the CDR3, the DNA is TGCGCCAGCAGTTCTAGCGGGGGGTCCTCCTACGAGCAGTACTTC. The V and J genes are TRBV4-1 and TRBJ2-7, with 11 bases fitting TRBD2. With V trimmed by 6 bases and J by 0 bases, 4 bases remained unmatched. This CDR3 has 15 residues. Per germline, CDR1 MGHRA and CDR2 YSYEKL.

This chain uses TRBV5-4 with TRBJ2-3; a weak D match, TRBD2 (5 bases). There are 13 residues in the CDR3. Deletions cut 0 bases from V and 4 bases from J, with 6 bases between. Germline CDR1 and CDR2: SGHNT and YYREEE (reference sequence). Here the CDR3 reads CASSLGGADTQYF. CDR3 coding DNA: TGTGCCAGCAGCTTGGGGGGAGCAGATACGCAGTATTTT.

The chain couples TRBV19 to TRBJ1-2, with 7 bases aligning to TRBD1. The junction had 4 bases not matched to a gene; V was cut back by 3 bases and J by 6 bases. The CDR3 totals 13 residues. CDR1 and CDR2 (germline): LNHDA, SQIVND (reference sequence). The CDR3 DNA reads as TGTGCCAGTAGTATGTTGAGGGGGCATGGCTACACCTTC. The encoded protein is CASSMLRGHGYTF.